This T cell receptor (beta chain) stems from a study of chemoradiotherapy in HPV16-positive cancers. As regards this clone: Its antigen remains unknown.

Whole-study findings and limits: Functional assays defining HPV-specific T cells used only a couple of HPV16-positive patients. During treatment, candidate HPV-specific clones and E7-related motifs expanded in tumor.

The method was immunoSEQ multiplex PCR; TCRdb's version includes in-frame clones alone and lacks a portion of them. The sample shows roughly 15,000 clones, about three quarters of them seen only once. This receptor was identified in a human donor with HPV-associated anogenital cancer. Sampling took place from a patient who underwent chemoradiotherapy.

This CDR3 reads CASSLGIYSNQPQHF. The CDR3 DNA reads as TGCGCCAGCAGCTTGGGGATTTATAGCAATCAGCCCCAGCATTTT. The chain employs TRBV5-1 and TRBJ1-5; D not resolved. Germline CDR1 reads SGHRS; CDR2 reads YFSETQ. This CDR3 is built from 15 residues. The V gene lost 0 bases and the J gene lost 0 bases, with 7 bases spanning the gap.